Listed here is a single T cell receptor beta chain. Antigen: not known. The CDR3 covers 14 residues. Per germline, CDR1 SGHRS and CDR2 YFSETQ. V lost 0 bases, J lost 1 base, and 7 bases lay in between. The entry originates in a study of identical twins. Findings and caveats of the study: A partial confounding effect on zero-insertion analyses could come from invariant MAIT and iNKT cells.

TCRdb processed the 5' RACE reads anew with MiXCR; each CDR3 protein has one entry. The sample consists of just under 650,000 distinct CDR3 sequences, roughly 7.1% of them appearing once. These data were also reused for a study on yellow fever vaccine responses in identical twins.

Material for sequencing was PBMCs. The chain has TRBV5-1 and TRBJ1-2; D is uncertain. The receptor was derived from a woman between 18 and 30 years old in good health. CDR3 in amino acids: CASSLDTVNYGYTF. CDR3 nucleotides: TGCGCCAGCAGCTTGGATACGGTTAACTATGGCTACACCTTC.